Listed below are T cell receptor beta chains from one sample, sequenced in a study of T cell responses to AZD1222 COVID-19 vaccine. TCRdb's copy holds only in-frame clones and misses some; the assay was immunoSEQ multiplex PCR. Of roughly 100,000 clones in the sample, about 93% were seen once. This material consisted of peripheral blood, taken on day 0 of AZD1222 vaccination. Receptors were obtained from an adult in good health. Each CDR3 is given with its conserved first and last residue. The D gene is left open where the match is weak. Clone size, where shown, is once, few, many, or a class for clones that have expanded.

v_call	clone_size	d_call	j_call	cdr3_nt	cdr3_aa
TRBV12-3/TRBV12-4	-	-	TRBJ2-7	TGTGCCAGCAGCCAGACCACTCGAAAGTACTTC	CASSQTTRKYF
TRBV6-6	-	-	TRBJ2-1	TGTGCCAGCAGTTACTCTTTAGGTGAGCAGTTCTTC	CASSYSLGEQFF
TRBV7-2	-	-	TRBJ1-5	TGTGCCAGCAGCTTCAGGATGGGGCAGCCCCAGCATTTT	CASSFRMGQPQHF
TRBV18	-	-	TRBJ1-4	TGTGCCAGCTCACGGACTGATAATGAAAAACTGTTTTTT	CASSRTDNEKLFF
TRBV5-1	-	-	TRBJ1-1	TGCGCCAGCAGCCCGGACAGACACACTGAAGCTTTCTTT	CASSPDRHTEAFF
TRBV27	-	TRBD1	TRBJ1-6	TGTGCCAGCAGTTTCCGACAGGGCAATTCACCCCTCCACTTT	CASSFRQGNSPLHF
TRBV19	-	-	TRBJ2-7	TGTGCCAGCAGTGGTGGGACACAAAACTACGAGCAGTACTTC	CASSGGTQNYEQYF
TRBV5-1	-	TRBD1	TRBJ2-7	TGCGCCAGCAGTAGGTACGGGACAGGGACCTACGAGCAGTACTTC	CASSRYGTGTYEQYF
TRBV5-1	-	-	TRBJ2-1	TGCGCCAGCAGCCTCAGGACCAATGAGCAGTTCTTC	CASSLRTNEQFF
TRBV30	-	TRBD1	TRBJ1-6	TGTGCCTGGACCCTACAGGGGACGGATTCACCCCTCCACTTT	CAWTLQGTDSPLHF
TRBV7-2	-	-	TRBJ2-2	TGTGCCAGCAGCTTAGGTCGGGACACCGGGGAGCTGTTTTTT	CASSLGRDTGELFF
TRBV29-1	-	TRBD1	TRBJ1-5	TGCAGCGTTGTATGGGGGACAGGGACCAATCAGCCCCAGCATTTT	CSVVWGTGTNQPQHF
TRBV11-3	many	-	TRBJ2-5	TGTGCCAGCAGCTTAGCCGGAATTAAAGAGACCCAGTACTTC	CASSLAGIKETQYF
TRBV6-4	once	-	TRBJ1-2	TGTGCCAGCAGTGACTTTCGGACAGCCCTTGGCTACACCTTC	CASSDFRTALGYTF
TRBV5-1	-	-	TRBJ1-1	TGCGCCAGCAGCTTTACAGGGCAGGAGAGCACTGAAGCTTTCTTT	CASSFTGQESTEAFF
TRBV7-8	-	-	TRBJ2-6	TGTGCCAGCAGCCCCTACAGGGCTGGGGCCAACGTCCTGACTTTC	CASSPYRAGANVLTF
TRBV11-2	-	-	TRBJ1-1	TGTGCCAGCAGCTTAGATCTTCGCCAAGCTTTCTTT	CASSLDLRQAFF
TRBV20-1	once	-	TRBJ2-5	TGCAGTGCTAGAGTTGGAGAGACCCAGTACTTC	CSARVGETQYF
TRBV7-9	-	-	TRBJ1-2	TGTGCCAGCAGCTTTAACGGCCGCTATGGCTACACCTTC	CASSFNGRYGYTF
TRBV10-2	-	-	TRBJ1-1	TGCGCCAGCAGACAGCCGAACACTGAAGCTTTCTTT	CASRQPNTEAFF
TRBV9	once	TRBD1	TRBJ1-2	TGTGCCAGCAGCGTGGGACAGGTACCTAACTATGGCTACACCTTC	CASSVGQVPNYGYTF
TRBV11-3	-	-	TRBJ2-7	TGTGCCAGCAGCCGGTCTCCCGAGCAGTACTTC	CASSRSPEQYF
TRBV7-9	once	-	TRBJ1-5	TGTGCCAGCAGCTCCTCGGGGGGCAATCAGCCCCAGCATTTT	CASSSSGGNQPQHF
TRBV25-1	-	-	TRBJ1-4	TGTGCCAGCAGTAGCCAGGGAGGACAAGCTAATGAAAAACTGTTTTTT	CASSSQGGQANEKLFF
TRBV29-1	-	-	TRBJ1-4	TGCAGCGTTGCCGGGACCGGGAAGGGCAAACTGTTTTTT	CSVAGTGKGKLFF
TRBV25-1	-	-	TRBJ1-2	TGTGCCAGCAGTGAAGTGAGGAGCGGGGGCTACACCTTC	CASSEVRSGGYTF
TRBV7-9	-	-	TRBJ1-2	TGTGCCAGCAGCCGTGGGACGCCTAACTATGGCTACACCTTC	CASSRGTPNYGYTF
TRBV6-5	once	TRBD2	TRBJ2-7	TGTGCCAGCAGTCAACCGGGACTAGCGATATACGAGCAGTACTTC	CASSQPGLAIYEQYF
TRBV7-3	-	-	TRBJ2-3	TGTGCCAGCAGCTTAGGGCTCCCTAGCACAGATACGCAGTATTTT	CASSLGLPSTDTQYF
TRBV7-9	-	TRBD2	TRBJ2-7	TGTGCCAGCAGCTTGACTAGCGGGGACGAGCAGTACTTC	CASSLTSGDEQYF
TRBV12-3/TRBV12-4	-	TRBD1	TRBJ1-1	TGTGCCAGCAGCCGGGACAGTGGTGAAGCTTTCTTT	CASSRDSGEAFF
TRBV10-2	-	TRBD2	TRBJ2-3	TGCGCCAGCAGGATGACTAGCGGTAGCACAGATACGCAGTATTTT	CASRMTSGSTDTQYF
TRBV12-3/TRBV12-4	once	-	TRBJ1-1	TGTGCCAGCAGTTTATTGGCGGGAACTGAAGCTTTCTTT	CASSLLAGTEAFF
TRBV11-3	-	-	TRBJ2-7	TGTGCCAGCAGCTCCGTGAATAAATACGAGCAGTACTTC	CASSSVNKYEQYF
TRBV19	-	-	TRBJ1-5	TGTGCCAGTAGTCTCCAGGGGAATCAGCCCCAGCATTTT	CASSLQGNQPQHF
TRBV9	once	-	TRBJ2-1	TGTGCCAGCAGCACCCGACTGGGAAATGAGCAGTTCTTC	CASSTRLGNEQFF
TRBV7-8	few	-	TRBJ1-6	TGTGCCAGCAGCACCCGGACAACAGTCGCGCTAGCGGAGCTCCACTTT	CASSTRTTVALAELHF
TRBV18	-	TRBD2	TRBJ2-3	TGTGCCAGCTCACCACAACCGGCTAGCGGGAGGACCACAGATACGCAGTATTTT	CASSPQPASGRTTDTQYF
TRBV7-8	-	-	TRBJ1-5	TGTGCCAGCAGCAAAGGGGGGGGAGGGGCGCAGCCCCAGCATTTT	CASSKGGGGAQPQHF
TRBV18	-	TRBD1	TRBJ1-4	TGTGCCAGCTCACCCAAAGCGGGAGGACAGGGTGAAAAACTGTTTTTT	CASSPKAGGQGEKLFF
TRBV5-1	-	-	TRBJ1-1	TGCGCCAGCAGCTTGGGCGGGGTCACTGAAGCTTTCTTT	CASSLGGVTEAFF
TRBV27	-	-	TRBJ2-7	TGTGCCAGCAGCGGTGGCTACGAGCAGTACTTC	CASSGGYEQYF